The present T cell receptor beta chain was sequenced within a study of cytomegalovirus exposure and HLA in healthy donors. 13 Jbeta primers and 60 Vbeta primers were used for the PCR. Produced via immunoSEQ multiplex PCR; TCRdb's table is partial and in-frame only. Here the sample spans about 160,000 clones, more than 80% being singletons. Broader study findings: A list of roughly 160 TCR beta chains associated with cytomegalovirus was given. As was reported, the HLA-A and HLA-B alleles of most subjects were accurately predicted from TCR beta sequences. Some segments of the V type, notably TRBV6-2 and TRBV6-3, were excluded as indistinguishable.

This clone was recorded once. The antigen is unknown. This CDR3 has 12 residues. Germline V gene lookup returns CDR1 MDHEN and CDR2 SYDVKM. Sequencing used PBMCs. The source is a male donor in good health and CMV-seronegative. V usage is TRBV28 and J usage is TRBJ2-7, with TRBD1 matching 8 bases. The CDR3 reads CAAQGDSYEQYF. The CDR3 DNA reads TGTGCGGCACAGGGGGACTCCTACGAGCAGTACTTC.